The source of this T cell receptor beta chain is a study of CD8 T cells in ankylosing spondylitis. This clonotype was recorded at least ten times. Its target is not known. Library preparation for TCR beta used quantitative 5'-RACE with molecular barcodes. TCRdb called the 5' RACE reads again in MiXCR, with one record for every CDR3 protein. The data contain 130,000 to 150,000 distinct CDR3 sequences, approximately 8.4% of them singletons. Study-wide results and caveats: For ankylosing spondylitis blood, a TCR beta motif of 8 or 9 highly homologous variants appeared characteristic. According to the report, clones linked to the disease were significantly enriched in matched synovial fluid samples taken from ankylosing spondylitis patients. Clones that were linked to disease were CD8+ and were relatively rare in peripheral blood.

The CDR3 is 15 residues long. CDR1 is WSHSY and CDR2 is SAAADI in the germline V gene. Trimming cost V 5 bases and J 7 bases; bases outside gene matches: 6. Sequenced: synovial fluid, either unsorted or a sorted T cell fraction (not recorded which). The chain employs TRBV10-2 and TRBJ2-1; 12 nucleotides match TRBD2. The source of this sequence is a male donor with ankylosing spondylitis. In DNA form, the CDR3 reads TGCGCCAGCAGTTTCCTAGCGGGAGGGCCTAATGAGCAGTTCTTC. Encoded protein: CASSFLAGGPNEQFF.